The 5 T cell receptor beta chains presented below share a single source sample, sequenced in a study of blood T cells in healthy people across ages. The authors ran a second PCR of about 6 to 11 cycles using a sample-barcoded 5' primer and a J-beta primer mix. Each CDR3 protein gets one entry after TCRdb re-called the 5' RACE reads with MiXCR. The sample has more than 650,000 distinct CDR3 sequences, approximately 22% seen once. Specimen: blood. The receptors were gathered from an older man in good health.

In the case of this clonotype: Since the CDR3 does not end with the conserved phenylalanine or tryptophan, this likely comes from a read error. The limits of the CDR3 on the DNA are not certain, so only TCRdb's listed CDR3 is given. The chain's CDR3 is CASSEAPSEGL. V and J are TRBV6-1 and TRBJ1-2. The CDR3 contains 11 residues when both ends are counted. Germline loops: CDR1 MNHNS, CDR2 SASEGT.

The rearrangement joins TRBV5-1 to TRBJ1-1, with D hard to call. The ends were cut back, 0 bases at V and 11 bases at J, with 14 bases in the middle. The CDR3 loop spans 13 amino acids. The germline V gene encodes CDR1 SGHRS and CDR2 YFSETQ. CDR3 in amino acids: CASSLDTGWNAFF. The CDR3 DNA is TGCGCCAGCAGCTTGGATACTGGGTGGAATGCTTTCTTT.

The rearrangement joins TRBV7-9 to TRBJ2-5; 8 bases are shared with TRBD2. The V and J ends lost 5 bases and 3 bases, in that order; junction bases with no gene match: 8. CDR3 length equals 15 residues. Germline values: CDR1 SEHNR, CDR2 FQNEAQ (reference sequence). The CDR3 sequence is CASSPGRGAEETQYF. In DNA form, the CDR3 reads TGTGCCAGCAGCCCCGGGCGGGGGGCCGAAGAGACCCAGTACTTC. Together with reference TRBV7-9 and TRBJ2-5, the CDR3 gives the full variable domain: DTGVSQNPRHKITKRGQNVTFRCDPISEHNRLYWYRQTLGQGPEFLTYFQNEAQLEKSRLLSDRFSAERPKGSFSTLEIQRTEQGDSAMYLCASSPGRGAEETQYFGPGTRLLVL.

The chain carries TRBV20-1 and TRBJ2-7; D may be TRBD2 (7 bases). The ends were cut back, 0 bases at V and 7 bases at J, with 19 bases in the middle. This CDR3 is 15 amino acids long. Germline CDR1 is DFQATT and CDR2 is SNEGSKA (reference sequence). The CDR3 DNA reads TGCAGTGCTAGAGATATAGGGGGGGCGCCCTGGGAGCAGTACTTC. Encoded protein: CSARDIGGAPWEQYF.

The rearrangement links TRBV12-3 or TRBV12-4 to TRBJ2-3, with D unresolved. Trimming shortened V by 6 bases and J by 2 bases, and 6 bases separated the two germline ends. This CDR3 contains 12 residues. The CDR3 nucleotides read TGTGCCAGCAGATTTTTCACAGATACGCAGTATTTT. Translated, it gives CASRFFTDTQYF.